This TCR beta chain was sequenced for a study of blood T cell repertoires in COVID-19. Study-level information: Both acute and convalescent COVID-19 samples were obtained from the United States, Italy and Spain.

Per the original data handling: The assay estimated nucleated cells by amplifying reference gene primers. Measured with immunoSEQ multiplex PCR; TCRdb has only the in-frame clones, and not every one. V, J and clone size derive from that table, while D and trimming were established from the DNA sequence. The table has roughly 62,000 clones, 65% to 85% seen once; the top ten hold about 25%. Sequenced sample: peripheral blood. The receptor was derived from a human donor in a cohort sampled during active COVID-19.

The CDR3 loop reads CASSFNREETQYF. The CDR3 nucleotides read TGTGCCAGCAGCTTCAACAGGGAGGAGACCCAGTACTTC. The chain has TRBV7-9 and TRBJ2-5; perhaps TRBD1 as D (6 bases). Germline CDR1 and CDR2: SEHNR and FQNEAQ (reference sequence). V was trimmed by 3 bases and J by 5 bases, leaving 10 bases between them. The CDR3 has 13 residues.